The present entry profiles one TCR beta chain with its context. As yet, its antigen is unknown. Addition of a universal primer site occurred through template switching, and cDNA carried unique molecular identifiers. TCRdb redid the calling of the 5' RACE reads with MiXCR, one entry per CDR3 protein. Among a few hundred thousand distinct CDR3 sequences, 10% to 15% were seen once, and the ten largest hold 7.2%. The CDR3 has 11 amino acids. V gave up 6 bases and J gave up 8 bases, with 11 bases separating them. Germline lookup yields CDR1 DFQATT and CDR2 SNEGSKA (reference sequence). This sample was included in a study of identical twins. Study results and limitations: Low generation probability was overrepresented in out-of-frame alpha sequences shared by twins.

In every case, the donor was a healthy Caucasian. This same sample was also taken into another study, of yellow fever vaccine responses in identical twins. That investigation notes: Reportedly, twins showed a vaccine T cell response that looked partly convergent and partly personalized.

The TCR comes from a woman in her late teens or twenties in good health. Sequenced sample: CD8+ T cells sorted from blood. The rearrangement uses TRBV20-1 and TRBJ2-1; tentatively, D is TRBD2 (6 bases). CDR3 sequence: CSAGLIYEQFF. CDR3 in DNA: TGCAGTGCAGGACTAATTTATGAGCAGTTCTTC.